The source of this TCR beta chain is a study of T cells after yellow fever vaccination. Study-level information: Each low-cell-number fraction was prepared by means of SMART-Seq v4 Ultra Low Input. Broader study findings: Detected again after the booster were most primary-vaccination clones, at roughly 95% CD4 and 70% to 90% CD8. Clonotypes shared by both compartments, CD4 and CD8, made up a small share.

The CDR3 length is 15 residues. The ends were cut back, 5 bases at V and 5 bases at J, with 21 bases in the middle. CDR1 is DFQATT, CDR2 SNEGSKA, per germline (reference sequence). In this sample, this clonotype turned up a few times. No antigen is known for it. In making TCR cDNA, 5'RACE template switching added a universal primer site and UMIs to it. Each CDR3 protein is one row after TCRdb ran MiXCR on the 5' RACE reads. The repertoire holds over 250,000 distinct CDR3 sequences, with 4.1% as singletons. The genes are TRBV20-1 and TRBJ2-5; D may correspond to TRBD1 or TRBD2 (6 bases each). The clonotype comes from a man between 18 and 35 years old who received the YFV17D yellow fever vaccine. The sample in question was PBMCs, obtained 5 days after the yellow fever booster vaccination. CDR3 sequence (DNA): TGCAGTGCTGGGCCCGCCTCCGGGGGCGCGGAGACCCAGTACTTC. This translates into CSAGPASGGAETQYF.